This is a list of T cell receptor beta chains from one sample in a study of T-cell reconstitution after alpha-beta-depleted transplantation in children. MiXCR, run by TCRdb on the PCR reads, gives a single entry per CDR3 protein. The sample lists just over 950,000 distinct CDR3 sequences; about 29% were seen once. Sequences were derived from PBMCs, mostly from graft donor cells, sampled 360 days after TCRalphabeta/CD19-depleted stem cell transplant. All receptors come from a boy younger than two who had a stem cell transplant for SCID, so the T cells may come from the graft donor. Both conserved end residues are part of each CDR3. Fields, in order: CDR3 protein, clone size, D gene, V gene, J gene. D genes are given only for firm matches. The size entry is marked missing in some rows and otherwise reads once, few, many or a size class.

CDR3 protein: CASSFGRTGYQETQYF; clone size: -; D gene: TRBD1; V gene: TRBV12-3/TRBV12-4; J gene: TRBJ2-5
CDR3 protein: CASSFSRVTDTQYF; clone size: -; D gene: -; V gene: TRBV12-3/TRBV12-4; J gene: TRBJ2-3
CDR3 protein: CASSYWAGGASQETQYF; clone size: once; D gene: TRBD2; V gene: TRBV6-5; J gene: TRBJ2-5
CDR3 protein: CASSATSGALWEQFF; clone size: -; D gene: TRBD2; V gene: TRBV5-1; J gene: TRBJ2-1
CDR3 protein: CASSYPQGVSTGANVLTF; clone size: -; D gene: TRBD1; V gene: TRBV6-5; J gene: TRBJ2-6
CDR3 protein: CASSIVGDRNTEAFF; clone size: -; D gene: -; V gene: TRBV19; J gene: TRBJ1-1
CDR3 protein: CSASSAGGEETQYF; clone size: few; D gene: -; V gene: TRBV20-1; J gene: TRBJ2-5
CDR3 protein: CASSYYGPTSGGSDTQYF; clone size: few; D gene: TRBD2; V gene: TRBV5-1; J gene: TRBJ2-3
CDR3 protein: CASSLLGQTHNEQFF; clone size: -; D gene: -; V gene: TRBV7-3; J gene: TRBJ2-1
CDR3 protein: CASSFSMAGDQPQHF; clone size: -; D gene: -; V gene: TRBV5-6; J gene: TRBJ1-5
CDR3 protein: CASSELGTGYEQYF; clone size: few; D gene: TRBD1; V gene: TRBV10-2; J gene: TRBJ2-7
CDR3 protein: CSARDRSSYSPLHF; clone size: -; D gene: -; V gene: TRBV20-1; J gene: TRBJ1-6
CDR3 protein: CASSPGALSTDTQYF; clone size: -; D gene: -; V gene: TRBV4-1; J gene: TRBJ2-3
CDR3 protein: CASSFLVVQETQYF; clone size: few; D gene: -; V gene: TRBV28; J gene: TRBJ2-5
CDR3 protein: CASRNTGYTEAFF; clone size: -; D gene: -; V gene: TRBV19; J gene: TRBJ1-1